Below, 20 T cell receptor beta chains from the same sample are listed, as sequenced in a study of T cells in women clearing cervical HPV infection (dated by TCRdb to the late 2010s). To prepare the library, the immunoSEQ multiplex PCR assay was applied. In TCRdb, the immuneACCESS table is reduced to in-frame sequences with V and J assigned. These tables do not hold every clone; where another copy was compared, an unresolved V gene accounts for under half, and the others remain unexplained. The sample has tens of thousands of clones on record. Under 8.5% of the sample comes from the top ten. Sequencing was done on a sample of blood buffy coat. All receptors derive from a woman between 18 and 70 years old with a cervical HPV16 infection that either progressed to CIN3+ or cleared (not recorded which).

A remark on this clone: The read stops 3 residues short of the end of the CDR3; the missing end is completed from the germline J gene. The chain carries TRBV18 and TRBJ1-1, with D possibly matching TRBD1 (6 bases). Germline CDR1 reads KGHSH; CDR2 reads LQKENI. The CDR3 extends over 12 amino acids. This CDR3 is CASSPQDSQAFF. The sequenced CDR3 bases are TGTGCCAGCTCACCACAGGACAGCCAA.

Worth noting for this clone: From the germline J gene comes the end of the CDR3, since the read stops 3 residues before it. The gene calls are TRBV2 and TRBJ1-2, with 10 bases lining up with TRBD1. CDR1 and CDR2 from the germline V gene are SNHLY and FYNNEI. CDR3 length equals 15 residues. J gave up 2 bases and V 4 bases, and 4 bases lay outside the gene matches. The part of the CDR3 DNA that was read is TGTGCCAGCAGTGGTCGACAGGGGGCAAACTATGGC. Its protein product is CASSGRQGANYG. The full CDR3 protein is CASSGRQGANYGYTF.

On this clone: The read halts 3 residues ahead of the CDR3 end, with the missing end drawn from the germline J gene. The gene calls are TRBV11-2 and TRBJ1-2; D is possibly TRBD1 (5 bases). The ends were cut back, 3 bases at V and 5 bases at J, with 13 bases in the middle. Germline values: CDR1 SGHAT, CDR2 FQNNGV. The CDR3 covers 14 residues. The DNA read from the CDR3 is TGTGCCAGCAGCTTCTCTGCAGGGTCTTATGGC. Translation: CASSFSAGSYG. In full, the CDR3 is CASSFSAGSYGYTF.

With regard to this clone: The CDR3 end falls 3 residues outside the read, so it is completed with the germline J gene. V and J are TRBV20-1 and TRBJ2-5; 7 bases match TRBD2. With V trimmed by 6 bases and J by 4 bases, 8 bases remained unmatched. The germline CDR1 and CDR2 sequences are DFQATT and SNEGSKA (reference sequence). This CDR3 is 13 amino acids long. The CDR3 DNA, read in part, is TGCAGTGCCCGGCGGGGGTTGGGAGAGACC. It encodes CSARRGLGET. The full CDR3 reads CSARRGLGETQYF.

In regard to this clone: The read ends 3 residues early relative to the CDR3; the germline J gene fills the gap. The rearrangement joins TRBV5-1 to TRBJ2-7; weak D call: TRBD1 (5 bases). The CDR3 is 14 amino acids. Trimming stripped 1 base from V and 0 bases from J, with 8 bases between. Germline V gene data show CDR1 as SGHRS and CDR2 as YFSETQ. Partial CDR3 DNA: TGCGCCAGCAGCTTGTCGACAGACTCCTACGAG. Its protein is CASSLSTDSYE. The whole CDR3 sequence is CASSLSTDSYEQYF.

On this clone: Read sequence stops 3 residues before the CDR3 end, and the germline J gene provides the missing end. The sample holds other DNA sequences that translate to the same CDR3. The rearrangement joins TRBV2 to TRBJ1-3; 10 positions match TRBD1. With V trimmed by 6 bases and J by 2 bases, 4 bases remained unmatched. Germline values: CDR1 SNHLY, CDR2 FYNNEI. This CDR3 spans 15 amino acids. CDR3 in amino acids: CASRIDRGPGNTIYF. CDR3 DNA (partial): TGTGCCAGCAGAATCGACAGGGGGCCTGGAAACACC. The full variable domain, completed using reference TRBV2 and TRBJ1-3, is EPEVTQTPSHQVTQMGQEVILRCVPISNHLYFYWYRQILGQKVEFLVSFYNNEISEKSEIFDDQFSVERPDGSNFTLKIRSTKLEDSAMYFCASRIDRGPGNTIYFGEGSWLTVV.

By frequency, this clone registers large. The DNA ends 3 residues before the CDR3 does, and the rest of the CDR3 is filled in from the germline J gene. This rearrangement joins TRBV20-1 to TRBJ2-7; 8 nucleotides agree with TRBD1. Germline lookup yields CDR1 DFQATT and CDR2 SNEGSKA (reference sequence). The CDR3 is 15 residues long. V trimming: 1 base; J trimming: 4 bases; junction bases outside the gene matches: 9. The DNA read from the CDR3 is TGCAGTGCTAGAGGTCAACAGGGGGACTTTTACGAG. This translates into CSARGQQGDFYE. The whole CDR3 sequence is CSARGQQGDFYEQYF.

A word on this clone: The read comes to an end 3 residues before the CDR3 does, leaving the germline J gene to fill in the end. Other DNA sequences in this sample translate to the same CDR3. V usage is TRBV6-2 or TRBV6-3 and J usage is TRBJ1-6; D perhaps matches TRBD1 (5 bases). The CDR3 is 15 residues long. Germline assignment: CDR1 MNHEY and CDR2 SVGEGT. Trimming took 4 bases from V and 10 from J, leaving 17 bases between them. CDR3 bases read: TGTGCCAGCAGTTCGAGCGGGGGGTCTGGCTCACCC. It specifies CASSSSGGSGSP. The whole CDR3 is CASSSSGGSGSPLHF.

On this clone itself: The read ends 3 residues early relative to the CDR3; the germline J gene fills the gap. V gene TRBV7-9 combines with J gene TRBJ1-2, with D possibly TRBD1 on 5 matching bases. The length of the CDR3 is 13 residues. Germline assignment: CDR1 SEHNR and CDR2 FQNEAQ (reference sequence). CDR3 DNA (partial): TGTGCCAGCAGCCTTCAGGGCACCTACGAC. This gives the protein CASSLQGTYD. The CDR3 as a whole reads CASSLQGTYDYTF. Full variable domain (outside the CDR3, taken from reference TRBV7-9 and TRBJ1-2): DTGVSQNPRHKITKRGQNVTFRCDPISEHNRLYWYRQTLGQGPEFLTYFQNEAQLEKSRLLSDRFSAERPKGSFSTLEIQRTEQGDSAMYLCASSLQGTYDYTFGSGTRLTVV.

The CDR3 spells CASSEYSRVGSPLHF. The DNA read from the CDR3 is TGTGCCAGCAGTGAATACAGCAGGGTGGGATCACCC. The gene calls are TRBV6-1 and TRBJ1-6, with D maybe TRBD1 (5 bases). The read halts 3 residues ahead of the CDR3 end, with the missing end drawn from the germline J gene. Germline V gene lookup returns CDR1 MNHNS and CDR2 SASEGT. This CDR3 region has 15 residues. V was pared by 2 bases and J by 10 bases, with 15 bases between.

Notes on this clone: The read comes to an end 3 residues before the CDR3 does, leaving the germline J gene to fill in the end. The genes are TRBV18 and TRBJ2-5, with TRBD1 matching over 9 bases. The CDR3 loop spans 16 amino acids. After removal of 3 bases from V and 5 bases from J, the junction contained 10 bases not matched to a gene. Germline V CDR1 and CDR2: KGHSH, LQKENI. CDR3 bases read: TGTGCCAGCTCACCGTCCCGGGACAGGGCATGGGAGACC. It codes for CASSPSRDRAWET. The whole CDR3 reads CASSPSRDRAWETQYF.

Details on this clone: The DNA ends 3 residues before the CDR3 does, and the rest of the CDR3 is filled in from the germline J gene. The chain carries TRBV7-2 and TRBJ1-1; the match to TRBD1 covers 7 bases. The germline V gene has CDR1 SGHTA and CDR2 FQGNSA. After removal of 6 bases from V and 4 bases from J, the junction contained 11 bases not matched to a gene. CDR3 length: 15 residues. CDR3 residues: CASSLEPTGLTEAFF. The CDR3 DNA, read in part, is TGTGCCAGCAGTCTAGAACCGACAGGGCTCACTGAA. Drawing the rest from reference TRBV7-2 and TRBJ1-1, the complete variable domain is GAGVSQSPSNKVTEKGKDVELRCDPISGHTALYWYRQSLGQGLEFLIYFQGNSAPDKSGLPSDRFSAERTGGSVSTLTIQRTQQEDSAVYLCASSLEPTGLTEAFFGQGTRLTVV.

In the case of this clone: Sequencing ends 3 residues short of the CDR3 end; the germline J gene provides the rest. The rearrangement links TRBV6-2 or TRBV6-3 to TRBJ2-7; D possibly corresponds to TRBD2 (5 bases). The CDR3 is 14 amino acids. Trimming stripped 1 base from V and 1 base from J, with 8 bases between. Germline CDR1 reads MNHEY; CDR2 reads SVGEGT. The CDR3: CASSYYGESYEQYF. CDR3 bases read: TGTGCCAGCAGTTACTACGGGGAGTCCTACGAG.

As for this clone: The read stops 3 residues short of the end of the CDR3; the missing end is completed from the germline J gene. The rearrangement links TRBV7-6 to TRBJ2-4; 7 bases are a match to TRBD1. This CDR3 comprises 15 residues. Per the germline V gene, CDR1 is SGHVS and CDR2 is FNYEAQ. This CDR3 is CASSLDPGQNYGQYF. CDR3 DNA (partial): TGTGCCAGCAGCTTAGATCCGGGACAGAACTATGGT.

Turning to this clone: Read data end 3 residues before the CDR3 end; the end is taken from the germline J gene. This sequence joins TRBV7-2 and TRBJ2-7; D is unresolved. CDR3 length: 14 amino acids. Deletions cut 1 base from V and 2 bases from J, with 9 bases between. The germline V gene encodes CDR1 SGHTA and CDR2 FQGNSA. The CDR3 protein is CASSLVLPAYEQYF. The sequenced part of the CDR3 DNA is TGTGCCAGCAGCTTAGTACTCCCGGCCTACGAG.

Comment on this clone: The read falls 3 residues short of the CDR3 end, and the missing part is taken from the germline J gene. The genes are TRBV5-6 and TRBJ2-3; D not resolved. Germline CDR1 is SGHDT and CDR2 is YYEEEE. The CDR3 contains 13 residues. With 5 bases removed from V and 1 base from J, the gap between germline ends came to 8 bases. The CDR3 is CASRKHGTDTQYF. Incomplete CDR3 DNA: TGTGCCAGCAGAAAACACGGCACAGATACG.

Partial CDR3 DNA: TGCAGTGCTGGGGACAGCCGGAATGGAAACACC. This sequence encodes CSAGDSRNGNT. Given in full, the CDR3 is CSAGDSRNGNTIYF. V and J are TRBV20-1 and TRBJ1-3; 7 bases match TRBD1. The CDR3 extends 3 residues past the end of the read, so its final part is completed from the germline J gene. Germline V CDR1 and CDR2: DFQATT, SNEGSKA (reference sequence). Trimming cost V 5 bases and J 3 bases; bases outside gene matches: 7. This CDR3 is built from 14 residues.

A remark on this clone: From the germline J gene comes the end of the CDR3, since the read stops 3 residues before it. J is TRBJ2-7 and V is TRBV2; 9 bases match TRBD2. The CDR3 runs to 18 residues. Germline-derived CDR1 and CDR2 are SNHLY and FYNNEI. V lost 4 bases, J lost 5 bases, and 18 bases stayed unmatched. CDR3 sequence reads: CASSVEPSGVLIGDEQYF. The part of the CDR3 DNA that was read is TGTGCCAGCAGTGTTGAGCCTAGCGGGGTTCTAATAGGGGACGAG.

This chain's CDR3 is CASQREGISGGRDYTF. CDR3 DNA (partial): TGTGCCAGTCAGAGGGAGGGGATTAGCGGGGGACGTGAC. The J gene is TRBJ1-2, the V gene TRBV19; tentatively, D is TRBD1 (5 bases). The read terminates 3 residues ahead of where the CDR3 ends, so the germline J gene completes it. Germline CDR1 and CDR2: LNHDA and SQIVND (reference sequence). The CDR3 is made up of 16 amino acids.

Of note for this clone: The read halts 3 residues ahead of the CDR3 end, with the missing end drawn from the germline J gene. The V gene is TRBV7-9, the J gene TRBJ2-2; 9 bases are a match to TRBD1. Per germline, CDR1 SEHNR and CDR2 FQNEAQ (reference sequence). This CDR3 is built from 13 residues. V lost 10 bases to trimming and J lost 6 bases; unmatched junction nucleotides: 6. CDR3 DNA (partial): TGTGCCAATAATCACAGGGGGCCCGGGGAG. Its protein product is CANNHRGPGE. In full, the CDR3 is CANNHRGPGELFF. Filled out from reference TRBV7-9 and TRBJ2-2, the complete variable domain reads DTGVSQNPRHKITKRGQNVTFRCDPISEHNRLYWYRQTLGQGPEFLTYFQNEAQLEKSRLLSDRFSAERPKGSFSTLEIQRTEQGDSAMYLCANNHRGPGELFFGEGSRLTVL.